This T cell receptor beta chain emerged from a study of chemoradiotherapy in HPV16-positive cancers. Study-wide background: A couple of HPV16-positive patients' cells yielded candidate HPV-specific clones and common motifs.

The protocol was immunoSEQ multiplex PCR, while the TCRdb copy is restricted to in-frame clones and leaves out a portion. The data show over 10,000 clones, with around nine tenths seen just once and 2% to 3% held by the top ten. V lost 4 bases and J 0 bases, leaving 9 bases between the germline ends. CDR3 length equals 14 residues. Material: blood, obtained from a patient who underwent chemoradiotherapy. This receptor was obtained from a human donor with HPV-associated anogenital cancer. The gene calls are TRBV23-1 and TRBJ1-1; D is perhaps TRBD1 (6 bases). TRBV23-1 is known as an ORF, though its function is uncertain. CDR3 DNA: TGCGCCAGCAGTCTGGGACACTTGAACACTGAAGCTTTCTTT. It is translated as CASSLGHLNTEAFF.